This is a list of T cell receptor beta chains from one sample in a study of blood T cell repertoires in COVID-19. Data came from immunoSEQ multiplex PCR; TCRdb stores just in-frame clones and leaves some out. The sample carries 95,000 to 150,000 clones, approximately 80% recorded once. Material: peripheral blood. The receptors originated from a woman over 75 with acute or convalescent COVID-19. The CDR3 runs from the conserved cysteine through the conserved F or W. A D gene is named only where the DNA matches it firmly. A clone size is listed for some rows: how often the clone was seen (once, few, many), or a class if it is expanded.

abundance: .; v_gene: TRBV5-1; d_gene: TRBD2; j_gene: TRBJ2-1; CDR3aa: CASSSEGGGGGVFNEQFF; CDR3nt: TGCGCCAGCAGCTCGGAGGGCGGCGGGGGGGGAGTGTTCAATGAGCAGTTCTTC
abundance: .; v_gene: TRBV7-2; d_gene: .; j_gene: TRBJ1-2; CDR3aa: CASSLALANYGYTF; CDR3nt: TGTGCCAGCAGCTTGGCCCTAGCTAACTATGGCTACACCTTC
abundance: .; v_gene: TRBV5-1; d_gene: TRBD1; j_gene: TRBJ1-5; CDR3aa: CASSLQGGNQPQHF; CDR3nt: TGCGCCAGCAGCTTACAGGGGGGCAATCAGCCCCAGCATTTT
abundance: .; v_gene: TRBV7-9; d_gene: TRBD1; j_gene: TRBJ1-4; CDR3aa: CASSLGGQGSEKLFF; CDR3nt: TGTGCCAGCAGCTTAGGTGGACAGGGCTCTGAAAAACTGTTTTTT
abundance: once; v_gene: TRBV27; d_gene: TRBD2; j_gene: TRBJ2-2; CDR3aa: CASSLGPGGATGELFF; CDR3nt: TGTGCCAGCAGTTTAGGCCCCGGGGGGGCCACCGGGGAGCTGTTTTTT
abundance: .; v_gene: TRBV9; d_gene: .; j_gene: TRBJ1-2; CDR3aa: CASSPGVANYGYTF; CDR3nt: TGTGCCAGCAGCCCAGGGGTAGCTAACTATGGCTACACCTTC
abundance: .; v_gene: TRBV19; d_gene: TRBD1; j_gene: TRBJ1-5; CDR3aa: CASSIGQGGPSNQPQHF; CDR3nt: TGTGCCAGTAGTATAGGACAGGGGGGACCTAGCAATCAGCCCCAGCATTTT
abundance: .; v_gene: TRBV14; d_gene: .; j_gene: TRBJ2-2; CDR3aa: CASSPLGFGGELFF; CDR3nt: TGTGCCAGCAGCCCCCTAGGATTCGGCGGGGAGCTGTTTTTT
abundance: few; v_gene: TRBV27; d_gene: .; j_gene: TRBJ2-7; CDR3aa: CASSSSGRDSYEQYF; CDR3nt: TGTGCCAGCAGTTCAAGTGGCAGGGACTCCTACGAGCAGTACTTC
abundance: few; v_gene: TRBV4-1; d_gene: .; j_gene: TRBJ2-7; CDR3aa: CASSHDSTEQYF; CDR3nt: TGCGCCAGCAGCCACGACAGTACCGAGCAGTACTTC
abundance: .; v_gene: TRBV15; d_gene: TRBD2; j_gene: TRBJ2-5; CDR3aa: CATSRGREGLQETQYF; CDR3nt: TGTGCCACCAGCAGAGGGCGGGAGGGACTGCAAGAGACCCAGTACTTC
abundance: .; v_gene: TRBV27; d_gene: TRBD1; j_gene: TRBJ1-5; CDR3aa: CASSLGRGDQPQHF; CDR3nt: TGTGCCAGCAGTTTAGGCAGGGGGGATCAGCCCCAGCATTTT
abundance: .; v_gene: TRBV5-5; d_gene: .; j_gene: TRBJ2-3; CDR3aa: CASSLAGLSTDTQYF; CDR3nt: TGTGCCAGCAGCTTAGCTGGTCTTAGCACAGATACGCAGTATTTT
abundance: .; v_gene: TRBV4-3; d_gene: TRBD1; j_gene: TRBJ1-2; CDR3aa: CASSQGVTGATNYGYTF; CDR3nt: TGCGCCAGCAGCCAAGGGGTGACAGGGGCAACTAACTATGGCTACACCTTC
abundance: .; v_gene: TRBV21-1; d_gene: .; j_gene: TRBJ1-2; CDR3aa: CARRRAGYGYTF; CDR3nt: TGTGCCAGGAGACGGGCGGGCTATGGCTACACCTTC
abundance: .; v_gene: TRBV28; d_gene: TRBD1; j_gene: TRBJ1-6; CDR3aa: CASSLRQGYNSPLHF; CDR3nt: TGTGCCAGCAGTCTCCGACAGGGCTATAATTCACCCCTCCACTTT